These 20 T cell receptor beta chains were sequenced from one sample in a study of Graves' ophthalmopathy and Graves' hyperthyroidism. The TCR beta CDR3 regions underwent amplification from RNA transcripts. RT-PCR was first run with HTBI primers, then multiplex PCR in a second round. MiXCR, run by TCRdb on the multiplex PCR reads, gives a single entry per CDR3 protein. Seen here are about 400,000 distinct CDR3 sequences, 15% to 20% observed once, and the top ten hold 1.5% to 2%. Sequences were obtained from peripheral blood. Receptors were obtained from a woman between 18 and 30 years old with Graves' ophthalmopathy.

This clonotype was counted between two and nine times. This chain connects TRBV11-2 to TRBJ2-7; the D is unclear. CDR3 length: 14 residues. CDR1 and CDR2 (germline): SGHAT, FQNNGV. Trimming removed 5 bases at V and 6 bases at J, with 17 bases between. CDR3 amino acids: CASSARVGGGEQYF. In nucleotides, the CDR3 is TGTGCCAGCAGCGCCCGGGTCGGCGGCGGCGAGCAGTACTTC. Variable domain in full (rest from reference TRBV11-2 and TRBJ2-7): EAGVAQSPRYKIIEKRQSVAFWCNPISGHATLYWYQQILGQGPKLLIQFQNNGVVDDSQLPKDRFSAERLKGVDSTLKIQPAKLEDSAVYLCASSARVGGGEQYFGPGTRLTVT.

This chain uses TRBV24-1 with TRBJ1-5, with 10 bases aligning to TRBD1. Looked up from germline, CDR1 is KGHDR and CDR2 is SFDVKD. V lost 3 bases and J lost 6; bases outside the gene matches: 7. The CDR3 has 16 residues. In DNA form, the CDR3 reads TGTGCCACCAGTGATGCCGCCGGGACAGGGGCTCAGCCCCAGCATTTT. It specifies CATSDAAGTGAQPQHF.

This clonotype occurred many times. The chain uses TRBV25-1 and TRBJ2-7; 8 nucleotides align to TRBD2. The CDR3 spans 15 residues. From germline, CDR1 is MGHDK and CDR2 SYGVNS. Losses at the gene ends were 5 bases for V and 0 bases for J; bases not matched to a gene: 6. CDR3 residues: CASSPSAGASYEQYF. In DNA, the CDR3 is TGTGCCAGCAGTCCTTCAGCGGGAGCCTCCTACGAGCAGTACTTC.

This clonotype was seen ten or more times. The chain recombines TRBV7-2 with TRBJ1-5, with D unresolved. Looked up from germline, CDR1 is SGHTA and CDR2 is FQGNSA. V was trimmed by 6 bases and J by 7 bases, leaving 16 bases between them. This CDR3 spans 14 amino acids. The CDR3 spells CASSRGVVSQPQHF. The CDR3 DNA follows: TGTGCCAGCAGTCGGGGAGTGGTCTCGCAGCCCCAGCATTTT.

This clonotype has at least ten counts. The chain employs TRBV4-3 and TRBJ2-7; 7 positions match TRBD2. The length of the CDR3 is 17 residues. Germline V gene lookup returns CDR1 LGHNA and CDR2 YSLEER. Trimming at V came to 3 bases and at J to 4 bases, leaving 15 bases not matched to a gene. The chain's CDR3 is CASSHSRDLRGGYEQYF. The CDR3 DNA reads as TGCGCCAGCAGCCACTCCCGGGACCTCCGGGGAGGGTACGAGCAGTACTTC.

This clonotype was detected ten times or more. The chain uses TRBV28 and TRBJ2-5, with 7 bases identical to TRBD1. From germline, CDR1 is MDHEN and CDR2 SYDVKM. V lost 8 bases to trimming and J lost 6 bases; unmatched junction nucleotides: 18. The CDR3 has 16 amino acids. The chain's CDR3 is CASAYRQGILGKTQYF. The CDR3 DNA sequence: TGTGCCAGCGCCTACCGACAGGGAATATTAGGAAAGACCCAGTACTTC.

This clonotype was seen ten or more times. This rearrangement joins TRBV28 to TRBJ2-5; D gene unclear. V shed 8 bases and J shed 5 bases, with 6 bases lying between them. The CDR3 runs to 10 residues. Germline V gene data show CDR1 as MDHEN and CDR2 as SYDVKM. The CDR3 region is CASGRETQYF. CDR3 DNA sequence: TGTGCCAGCGGACGGGAGACCCAGTACTTC.

The chain links TRBV20-1 to TRBJ1-1; D not resolved. Germline assignment: CDR1 DFQATT and CDR2 SNEGSKA (reference sequence). Between the trimmed V and J ends, which lost 3 bases and 6 bases, there was a span of 14 bases. The length of the CDR3 is 13 residues. This CDR3 reads CSASRVGGSEAFF. CDR3 nucleotide sequence: TGCAGTGCTAGTAGGGTGGGAGGGTCTGAAGCTTTCTTT.

This clonotype was seen ten or more times. The rearrangement joins TRBV3-1 to TRBJ1-2; D might be TRBD1 (6 bases). Trimming left V 4 bases short and J 7 bases short, with 19 bases between. The CDR3 covers 15 residues. Germline V gene lookup returns CDR1 LGHDT and CDR2 YNNKEL (reference sequence). The CDR3 DNA reads as TGTGCCAGCAGCCTAGAGACAGGCCTCGCTGGTGGCTACACCTTC. It is translated as CASSLETGLAGGYTF. The full variable domain, rest sourced from reference TRBV3-1 and TRBJ1-2, is DTAVSQTPKYLVTQMGNDKSIKCEQNLGHDTMYWYKQDSKKFLKIMFSYNNKELIINETVPNRFSPKSPDKAHLNLHINSLELGDSAVYFCASSLETGLAGGYTFGSGTRLTVV.

In this sample, this clonotype turned up many times. This chain uses TRBV7-2 with TRBJ2-5; 10 nucleotides agree with TRBD2. The CDR3 contains 15 residues. Unmatched junction bases numbered 5, after V lost 5 bases and J lost 2 bases. Germline CDR1 reads SGHTA; CDR2 reads FQGNSA. CDR3 coding DNA: TGTGCCAGCAGCCGGACTAGCGGCCTTCAAGAGACCCAGTACTTC. Translating gives CASSRTSGLQETQYF.

This clonotype was counted at least ten times. The chain has TRBV24-1 and TRBJ1-5, with D perhaps matching TRBD1 (5 bases). The CDR3 totals 15 residues. Trimming shortened V by 2 bases and J by 0 bases, and 7 bases separated the two germline ends. Germline V gene lookup returns CDR1 KGHDR and CDR2 SFDVKD. The CDR3 spells CATSDSGSSNQPQHF. The CDR3 DNA reads as TGTGCCACCAGTGATTCAGGGTCTAGCAATCAGCCCCAGCATTTT.

This clonotype was observed at least ten times. This rearrangement joins TRBV12-3 or TRBV12-4 to TRBJ1-1; possibly TRBD1 for D (5 bases). This CDR3 contains 14 residues. The V gene lost 3 bases and the J gene lost 3 bases, with 11 bases spanning the gap. Here the CDR3 DNA reads TGTGCCAGCAGTTTGTTTACGGGGGACACTGAAGCTTTCTTT. Translation gives CASSLFTGDTEAFF.

The chain carries TRBV29-1 and TRBJ1-2; TRBD1 matches at 12 bases. This CDR3 comprises 17 residues. Trimming took 6 bases from V and 1 from J; bases not matched to a gene: 12. From germline, CDR1 is SQVTM and CDR2 ANQGSEA. CDR3 DNA sequence: TGCAGCGTGTCGTCCCGTGGGGACAGGGGGCTTAACTATGGCTACACCTTC. It is translated as CSVSSRGDRGLNYGYTF.

The gene calls are TRBV6-2 or TRBV6-3 and TRBJ1-6, with D possibly TRBD1 on 6 matching bases. V lost 11 bases and J lost 6, with 14 bases in between. Germline CDR1 reads MNHEY; CDR2 reads SVGEGT. The length of the CDR3 is 13 residues. The CDR3 sequence is CAGRTVSNSPLHF. CDR3 sequence (DNA): TGTGCCGGCCGGACAGTCTCTAATTCACCCCTCCACTTT.

This clonotype was picked up many times. A much larger clone lies a single base off, so this may be a read error. CDR3 sequence reads: CAWSIGRGNTEALF. In DNA, the CDR3 is TGTGCCTGGAGTATCGGACGGGGGAACACTGAAGCTCTCTTT. This rearrangement joins TRBV30 to TRBJ1-1, with D perhaps matching TRBD1 (5 bases). This CDR3 is built from 14 residues. Germline-derived CDR1 and CDR2 are GTSNPN and SVGIG (reference sequence).

This clonotype appeared many times. The rearrangement links TRBV14 to TRBJ2-2, with D perhaps given as TRBD1 or TRBD2 (5 bases each). Germline V gene data show CDR1 as SGHDN and CDR2 as FVKESK. The V and J ends lost 4 bases and 7 bases respectively, with 13 bases between them. The CDR3 loop spans 14 amino acids. In nucleotides, the CDR3 is TGTGCCAGCAGCCCTCTAGCTCAGGGCGGGGAGCTGTTTTTT. It yields the protein CASSPLAQGGELFF.

This clonotype occurred a few times. The chain couples TRBV6-1 to TRBJ2-7, with a tentative D call TRBD1 (6 bases). Trimming cost V 6 bases and J 2 bases, with 14 bases left between them. Germline-derived CDR1 and CDR2 are MNHNS and SASEGT. This CDR3 spans 14 amino acids. The CDR3 DNA follows: TGTGCCAGCAGCCTACAGGGCCAAACCTACGAGCAGTACTTC. This gives the protein CASSLQGQTYEQYF.

This clonotype came up many times. This chain joins TRBV27 and TRBJ2-2; D unresolved. The CDR3 contains 15 residues. Per the germline V gene, CDR1 is MNHEY and CDR2 is SMNVEV (reference sequence). Trimming took off 8 bases at V and 6 bases at J, with 19 bases between the two ends. CDR3 bases: TGTGCCAGCCGCAGATCTACCCTCTCCCCCGGGGAGCTGTTTTTT. Translating gives CASRRSTLSPGELFF.

As concerns this clonotype: It may be a read error: a sequence one base away is much more abundant. The V and J genes are TRBV28 and TRBJ2-2, with a possible D match to TRBD2 (6 bases). Germline-derived CDR1 and CDR2 are MDHEN and SYDVKM. The CDR3 is 13 residues long. Trimming took off 8 bases at V and 6 bases at J, with 13 bases between the two ends. The CDR3 coding sequence is TGTGCCAGCTTCTCGGGAGCTCCCGGGGAGCTGTTTTTT. Translating it yields CASFSGAPGELFF.

This clonotype appeared many times. J is TRBJ1-1 and V is TRBV19, with 9 bases lining up with TRBD1. The germline V gene has CDR1 LNHDA and CDR2 SQIVND (reference sequence). V was pared by 7 bases and J by 1 base, with 10 bases of the junction left unmatched. The CDR3 loop spans 16 amino acids. The CDR3 DNA sequence: TGTGCCAGTACCTCCATCGGGACAGGGCGGAACACTGAAGCTTTCTTT. Residues: CASTSIGTGRNTEAFF. The full variable domain, in which reference TRBV19 and TRBJ1-1 provide the parts outside the CDR3, is DGGITQSPKYLFRKEGQNVTLSCEQNLNHDAMYWYRQDPGQGLRLIYYSQIVNDFQKGDIAEGYSVSREKKESFPLTVTSAQKNPTAFYLCASTSIGTGRNTEAFFGQGTRLTVV.